This is a list of T cell receptor beta chains from one sample in a study of naive and memory T cell subsets. TCRdb re-called the UMI-ligation and nested PCR reads with MiXCR, one entry per CDR3 protein. The sample yields approximately 89,000 distinct CDR3 sequences, 7% seen once. Sequenced material: central memory CD4+ T cells from blood. The origin of the receptors is a human donor in good health. Both conserved end residues are part of each CDR3. Fields, in order: J gene, V gene, clone size, D gene, CDR3 protein, CDR3 DNA. A D gene is named only where the DNA matches it firmly. Size is omitted from some rows. Given values are once, few, many or a class for expanded clones.

j_call: TRBJ2-1
v_call: TRBV7-2
clone_size: many
d_call: NA
cdr3_aa: CASRHDLLYNEQFF
cdr3_nt: TGTGCCAGCAGACATGACCTACTTTACAATGAGCAGTTCTTC

j_call: TRBJ2-1
v_call: TRBV3-1
clone_size: many
d_call: TRBD2
cdr3_aa: CASRATSGTQNTTPYNEQFF
cdr3_nt: TGTGCCAGCAGGGCGACTAGCGGGACCCAAAATACCACCCCCTACAATGAGCAGTTCTTC

j_call: TRBJ1-6
v_call: TRBV6-5
clone_size: NA
d_call: NA
cdr3_aa: CASSERPGQSSYNSPLHF
cdr3_nt: TGTGCCAGCAGCGAACGTCCGGGACAAAGCTCCTATAATTCACCCCTCCACTTT

j_call: TRBJ2-7
v_call: TRBV5-1
clone_size: NA
d_call: TRBD2
cdr3_aa: CATRLAGPGEQYF
cdr3_nt: TGCGCCACGCGACTAGCGGGACCCGGCGAGCAGTACTTC

j_call: TRBJ2-7
v_call: TRBV29-1
clone_size: few
d_call: TRBD1
cdr3_aa: CSVDLQGQGSYEQYF
cdr3_nt: TGCAGCGTCGACCTACAGGGACAGGGGTCCTACGAGCAGTACTTC

j_call: TRBJ1-1
v_call: TRBV25-1
clone_size: NA
d_call: NA
cdr3_aa: CATMKRGSDTEAFF
cdr3_nt: TGTGCCACCATGAAACGGGGATCCGACACTGAAGCTTTCTTT

j_call: TRBJ1-2
v_call: TRBV9
clone_size: many
d_call: NA
cdr3_aa: CASSVGDYGYTF
cdr3_nt: TGTGCCAGCAGCGTAGGTGACTATGGCTACACCTTC

j_call: TRBJ2-3
v_call: TRBV29-1
clone_size: many
d_call: TRBD2
cdr3_aa: CSVVGLAGSTDTQYF
cdr3_nt: TGCAGCGTTGTAGGACTAGCGGGAAGCACAGATACGCAGTATTTT

j_call: TRBJ1-1
v_call: TRBV30
clone_size: many
d_call: NA
cdr3_aa: CAWRRSTDMNTEAFF
cdr3_nt: TGTGCCTGGAGGCGATCGACAGACATGAACACTGAAGCTTTCTTT

j_call: TRBJ1-6
v_call: TRBV3-1
clone_size: many
d_call: NA
cdr3_aa: CASSQAMAGGSPLHF
cdr3_nt: TGTGCCAGCAGCCAAGCTATGGCCGGGGGTTCACCCCTCCACTTT

j_call: TRBJ1-1
v_call: TRBV12-3/TRBV12-4
clone_size: few
d_call: NA
cdr3_aa: CASRLRGLGTEAFF
cdr3_nt: TGTGCCAGCAGACTTCGAGGGCTGGGCACTGAAGCTTTCTTT

j_call: TRBJ2-7
v_call: TRBV6-2/TRBV6-3
clone_size: many
d_call: TRBD1
cdr3_aa: CASGLTGISGEQYF
cdr3_nt: TGTGCCAGCGGGCTGACAGGGATTTCCGGGGAGCAGTACTTC

j_call: TRBJ2-3
v_call: TRBV6-5
clone_size: NA
d_call: NA
cdr3_aa: CASADRIAVSTDTQYF
cdr3_nt: TGTGCCAGCGCCGATAGGATAGCAGTTAGCACAGATACGCAGTATTTT

j_call: TRBJ1-1
v_call: TRBV12-3/TRBV12-4
clone_size: few
d_call: TRBD1
cdr3_aa: CASSLFGQAEAFF
cdr3_nt: TGTGCCAGCAGTTTATTCGGACAGGCTGAAGCTTTCTTT

j_call: TRBJ2-3
v_call: TRBV5-4
clone_size: NA
d_call: TRBD2
cdr3_aa: CASSLVGGGATDTQYF
cdr3_nt: TGTGCCAGCAGCTTGGTAGGCGGGGGGGCAACAGATACGCAGTATTTT

j_call: TRBJ2-7
v_call: TRBV20-1
clone_size: NA
d_call: NA
cdr3_aa: CSAPSGTAYEQYF
cdr3_nt: TGCAGTGCTCCTTCCGGGACCGCCTACGAGCAGTACTTC

j_call: TRBJ2-6
v_call: TRBV12-3/TRBV12-4
clone_size: few
d_call: NA
cdr3_aa: CASSFRPQNSGANVLTF
cdr3_nt: TGTGCCAGCAGTTTCCGTCCCCAAAACTCTGGGGCCAACGTCCTGACTTTC

j_call: TRBJ2-7
v_call: TRBV3-1
clone_size: few
d_call: NA
cdr3_aa: CASSLPDSYEQYF
cdr3_nt: TGTGCCAGCAGCCTCCCCGACAGCTACGAGCAGTACTTC

j_call: TRBJ1-1
v_call: TRBV20-1
clone_size: many
d_call: TRBD1
cdr3_aa: CSASPGQMNTEAFF
cdr3_nt: TGCAGTGCTAGCCCGGGACAGATGAACACTGAAGCTTTCTTT

j_call: TRBJ2-1
v_call: TRBV20-1
clone_size: many
d_call: TRBD1
cdr3_aa: CSASDRQGSEQFF
cdr3_nt: TGCAGTGCTAGCGACCGACAGGGTTCTGAGCAGTTCTTC

j_call: TRBJ2-1
v_call: TRBV18
clone_size: few
d_call: TRBD2
cdr3_aa: CASSPRPSGGLNEQFF
cdr3_nt: TGTGCCAGCTCACCAAGGCCTAGCGGGGGGCTCAATGAGCAGTTCTTC

j_call: TRBJ2-5
v_call: TRBV7-3
clone_size: many
d_call: TRBD2
cdr3_aa: CASSFREGETQYF
cdr3_nt: TGTGCCAGCAGCTTTAGGGAGGGAGAGACCCAGTACTTC

j_call: TRBJ1-6
v_call: TRBV2
clone_size: many
d_call: NA
cdr3_aa: CASSEALRAAIRRSYNSPLHF
cdr3_nt: TGTGCCAGCAGTGAAGCGCTCCGGGCCGCGATACGAAGATCCTATAATTCACCCCTCCACTTT

j_call: TRBJ1-5
v_call: TRBV6-6
clone_size: medium-sized
d_call: TRBD1
cdr3_aa: CASSRRDRAYQPQHF
cdr3_nt: TGTGCCAGCAGTCGCCGGGACAGGGCTTATCAGCCCCAGCATTTT

j_call: TRBJ2-7
v_call: TRBV6-6
clone_size: few
d_call: NA
cdr3_aa: CASSYDPIDVAYEQYF
cdr3_nt: TGTGCCAGCAGTTACGACCCGATCGACGTAGCCTACGAGCAGTACTTC

j_call: TRBJ1-5
v_call: TRBV20-1
clone_size: many
d_call: NA
cdr3_aa: CSAREGNEGNQPQHF
cdr3_nt: TGCAGTGCTAGAGAAGGGAACGAGGGGAATCAGCCCCAGCATTTT

j_call: TRBJ2-6
v_call: TRBV18
clone_size: NA
d_call: NA
cdr3_aa: CASSPPPGAGANVLTF
cdr3_nt: TGTGCCAGCTCACCACCGCCCGGGGCTGGGGCCAACGTCCTGACTTTC

j_call: TRBJ1-5
v_call: TRBV29-1
clone_size: many
d_call: TRBD1
cdr3_aa: CSVSYAGGVQPQHF
cdr3_nt: TGCAGCGTTTCCTACGCAGGGGGCGTACAGCCCCAGCATTTT

j_call: TRBJ2-4
v_call: TRBV7-2
clone_size: many
d_call: NA
cdr3_aa: CASSLELATIQYF
cdr3_nt: TGTGCCAGCAGCTTGGAACTAGCTACCATTCAGTACTTC

j_call: TRBJ2-3
v_call: TRBV29-1
clone_size: NA
d_call: TRBD1
cdr3_aa: CSAPGQGVSTEQYF
cdr3_nt: TGCAGCGCGCCGGGACAGGGGGTATCCACGGAGCAGTATTTT

j_call: TRBJ1-5
v_call: TRBV5-6
clone_size: many
d_call: NA
cdr3_aa: CASSSAGRTNNQPQHF
cdr3_nt: TGTGCCAGCAGCTCAGCAGGGAGGACTAACAATCAGCCCCAGCATTTT

j_call: TRBJ2-7
v_call: TRBV5-6
clone_size: few
d_call: TRBD1
cdr3_aa: CASRDLTGIYEQYF
cdr3_nt: TGTGCCAGCAGGGACCTGACAGGGATCTACGAGCAGTACTTC

j_call: TRBJ1-4
v_call: TRBV20-1
clone_size: many
d_call: NA
cdr3_aa: CSAKVGQSGKLFF
cdr3_nt: TGCAGTGCCAAAGTCGGACAGTCGGGAAAACTGTTTTTT

j_call: TRBJ1-2
v_call: TRBV4-3
clone_size: NA
d_call: NA
cdr3_aa: CASSQSGTGGGYTF
cdr3_nt: TGCGCCAGCAGCCAAAGCGGGACGGGGGGTGGCTACACCTTC

j_call: TRBJ1-5
v_call: TRBV20-1
clone_size: many
d_call: NA
cdr3_aa: CSARSGDGQPQHF
cdr3_nt: TGCAGTGCTAGATCAGGGGATGGGCAGCCCCAGCATTTT

j_call: TRBJ2-7
v_call: TRBV4-3
clone_size: NA
d_call: NA
cdr3_aa: CASSQEGGGGGYEQYF
cdr3_nt: TGCGCCAGCAGCCAAGAAGGGGGAGGTGGAGGCTACGAGCAGTACTTC

j_call: TRBJ1-2
v_call: TRBV5-5
clone_size: many
d_call: TRBD1
cdr3_aa: CASSLGQGTYGYTF
cdr3_nt: TGTGCCAGCAGCTTGGGACAGGGCACCTATGGCTACACCTTC

j_call: TRBJ2-2
v_call: TRBV25-1
clone_size: medium-sized
d_call: NA
cdr3_aa: CASSPVRAGELFF
cdr3_nt: TGTGCCAGCAGTCCGGTTCGGGCCGGGGAGCTGTTTTTT

j_call: TRBJ1-1
v_call: TRBV18
clone_size: many
d_call: NA
cdr3_aa: CASSPPGVGTTEAFF
cdr3_nt: TGTGCCAGCTCACCACCGGGTGTGGGGACCACTGAAGCTTTCTTT

j_call: TRBJ2-3
v_call: TRBV10-3
clone_size: many
d_call: NA
cdr3_aa: CAISGGGGADTQYF
cdr3_nt: TGTGCCATCAGTGGGGGTGGAGGAGCAGATACGCAGTATTTT

j_call: TRBJ1-1
v_call: TRBV6-2/TRBV6-3
clone_size: many
d_call: NA
cdr3_aa: CATLNWANTEAFF
cdr3_nt: TGTGCCACCTTGAACTGGGCGAACACTGAAGCTTTCTTT

j_call: TRBJ2-2
v_call: TRBV2
clone_size: few
d_call: TRBD1
cdr3_aa: CASSRPDRGPDTGELFF
cdr3_nt: TGTGCCAGCAGTAGACCCGACAGGGGGCCGGACACCGGGGAGCTGTTTTTT

j_call: TRBJ1-2
v_call: TRBV7-9
clone_size: many
d_call: TRBD1
cdr3_aa: CAIGQGDYGYTF
cdr3_nt: TGTGCCATAGGACAGGGGGACTATGGCTACACCTTC

j_call: TRBJ1-5
v_call: TRBV2
clone_size: many
d_call: TRBD1
cdr3_aa: CASRRSGGLGDQPQHF
cdr3_nt: TGTGCCAGCAGGCGATCAGGGGGCTTGGGGGATCAGCCCCAGCATTTT

j_call: TRBJ2-5
v_call: TRBV7-2
clone_size: NA
d_call: TRBD1
cdr3_aa: CASSLASGTGGQTQYF
cdr3_nt: TGTGCCAGCAGCTTAGCATCTGGGACAGGGGGGCAGACCCAGTACTTC